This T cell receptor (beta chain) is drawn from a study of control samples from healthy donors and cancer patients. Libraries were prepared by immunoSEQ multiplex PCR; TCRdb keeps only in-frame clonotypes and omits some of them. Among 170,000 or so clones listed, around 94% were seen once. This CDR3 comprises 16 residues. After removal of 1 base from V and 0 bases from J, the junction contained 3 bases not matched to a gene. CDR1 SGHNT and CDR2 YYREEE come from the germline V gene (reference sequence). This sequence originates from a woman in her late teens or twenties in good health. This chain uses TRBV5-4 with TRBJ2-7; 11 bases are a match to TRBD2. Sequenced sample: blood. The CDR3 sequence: CASSLTSGGYSYEQYF. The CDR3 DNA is TGTGCCAGCAGCTTGACTAGCGGGGGTTACTCCTACGAGCAGTACTTC.